The 19 T cell receptor beta chains presented below share a single source sample, sequenced in a study of blood T cell repertoires in COVID-19. Measured with immunoSEQ multiplex PCR; TCRdb has only the in-frame clones, and not every one. The table includes roughly 100,000 clones, 85% detected once. The sequencing input was peripheral blood. Source of these receptors: a man in his fifties with acute or convalescent COVID-19.

This chain connects TRBV7-6 to TRBJ2-7; TRBD2 matches 8 bases. CDR3 length equals 17 residues. CDR1 SGHVS and CDR2 FNYEAQ come from the germline V gene. The trim removed 1 base at V and 3 bases at J, leaving 11 bases unmatched. The CDR3 nucleotides read TGTGCCAGCAGCTTAGTCTTAAGCGGGAGATCCCACTACGAGCAGTACTTC. Protein: CASSLVLSGRSHYEQYF. The variable domain in full, with the rest retrieved from reference TRBV7-6 and TRBJ2-7, is GAGVSQSPRYKVTKRGQDVALRCDPISGHVSLYWYRQALGQGPEFLTYFNYEAQQDKSGLPNDRFSAERPEGSISTLTIQRTEQRDSAMYRCASSLVLSGRSHYEQYFGPGTRLTVT.

V gene TRBV5-1 combines with J gene TRBJ2-3, with 8 bases identical to TRBD1. The CDR3 covers 15 residues. V shed 4 bases and J 4 bases; nucleotides not matched to a gene: 8. Germline V CDR1 and CDR2: SGHRS, YFSETQ. CDR3 nucleotides: TGCGCCAGCAGCATCGGACAGGGCATGGCAGATACGCAGTATTTT. It encodes CASSIGQGMADTQYF.

The chain links TRBV24-1 to TRBJ1-1; D gene uncertain. This CDR3 has 11 residues. Trimming removed 0 bases at V and 13 bases at J, with 8 bases between. Germline lookup yields CDR1 KGHDR and CDR2 SFDVKD. CDR3 sequence: CATSDLGRFFF. The CDR3 bases are TGTGCCACCAGTGATTTGGGCAGGTTTTTCTTT.

The V and J genes are TRBV27 and TRBJ1-2; maybe TRBD1 (5 bases). The CDR3 runs to 13 residues. CDR1 is MNHEY, CDR2 SMNVEV, per germline (reference sequence). Trimming removed 2 bases from V and 8 bases from J, with 12 bases in between. The CDR3: CASSLIPGGGYTF. CDR3 bases: TGTGCCAGCAGTTTAATTCCGGGGGGGGGCTACACCTTC.

The genes are TRBV11-2 and TRBJ2-7; D ambiguous. Germline V gene data show CDR1 as SGHAT and CDR2 as FQNNGV. CDR3 size: 11 residues. Deletions cut 6 bases from V and 9 bases from J, with 12 bases between. The CDR3 coding sequence is TGTGCCAGCAGTCAGCTACCGGGGCAGTACTTC. Encoded protein: CASSQLPGQYF.

V is TRBV6-5 and J is TRBJ1-5, with D perhaps matching TRBD1 (5 bases). The V end was cut by 0 bases, the J end by 3 bases, with 12 bases between. Germline CDR1 and CDR2: MNHEY and SVGAGI. The CDR3 has 16 amino acids. As DNA, the CDR3 is TGTGCCAGCAGTTACTCCCCCCGGACACTCAATCAGCCCCAGCATTTT. Amino acids: CASSYSPRTLNQPQHF.

J is TRBJ2-7 and V is TRBV6-4; D may be TRBD2 (5 bases). CDR3 length: 13 amino acids. The V and J ends lost 5 bases and 5 bases respectively, with 13 bases between them. Germline V gene data show CDR1 as MRHNA and CDR2 as SNTAGT. The CDR3 sequence is CASSPIPGNEQYF. The DNA of the CDR3 is TGTGCCAGCAGTCCCATTCCCGGGAACGAGCAGTACTTC.

This clone was counted only a few times. The chain joins TRBV6-5 to TRBJ1-5; 12 nucleotides line up with TRBD1. The germline CDR1 and CDR2 sequences are MNHEY and SVGAGI. The V and J ends lost 6 bases and 6 bases, in that order; junction bases with no gene match: 3. The length of the CDR3 is 14 residues. The CDR3 DNA follows: TGTGCCAGCAGGGGGACAGGGGGCGGTCAGCCCCAGCATTTT. Protein: CASRGTGGGQPQHF.

The rearrangement joins TRBV6-5 to TRBJ2-5; a possible D gene is TRBD1 (6 bases). Germline CDR1 is MNHEY and CDR2 is SVGAGI. V was shortened by 2 bases and J by 4 bases, with 14 bases between the two germline ends. The length of the CDR3 is 15 residues. CDR3 nucleotide sequence: TGTGCCAGCAGTTACACATACAGGGTACGAGAGACCCAGTACTTC. It translates to CASSYTYRVRETQYF.

This chain uses TRBV7-9 with TRBJ1-5, with D possibly TRBD1 on 6 matching bases. The V and J ends lost 5 bases and 10 bases respectively, with 18 bases between them. CDR3 size: 14 residues. Per germline, CDR1 SEHNR and CDR2 FQNEAQ (reference sequence). The CDR3 sequence is CASSLEQGPYPQHF. CDR3 nucleotides: TGTGCCAGCAGCCTCGAACAGGGTCCATATCCCCAGCATTTT.

The CDR3 sequence is CASSEVGVETQYF. The CDR3 coding sequence is TGTGCCAGCAGTGAAGTCGGGGTTGAGACCCAGTACTTC. The chain couples TRBV6-1 to TRBJ2-5; D perhaps matches TRBD2 (5 bases). V was cut by 1 base and J by 5 bases, with 8 bases left in between. CDR1 MNHNS and CDR2 SASEGT come from the germline V gene. The CDR3 is made up of 13 amino acids.

The genes are TRBV14 and TRBJ2-1; 9 bases agree with TRBD2. With 4 bases clipped from V and 7 bases from J, the junction kept 8 bases outside the gene matches. The CDR3 is 15 residues long. Germline V gives CDR1 SGHDN, CDR2 FVKESK. This CDR3 reads CASSPYSGSRNEQFF. The CDR3 coding sequence is TGTGCCAGCAGCCCGTATAGCGGGAGTCGTAATGAGCAGTTCTTC.

V is TRBV19 and J is TRBJ1-2; D unclear. The CDR3 totals 14 residues. Germline CDR1 reads LNHDA; CDR2 reads SQIVND (reference sequence). V was cut by 3 bases and J by 5 bases, with 13 bases left in between. CDR3 sequence: CASSILAGGYGYTF. The CDR3 DNA reads as TGTGCCAGTAGTATTTTGGCTGGAGGTTATGGCTACACCTTC.

This clone has a single count. This sequence joins TRBV18 and TRBJ2-7; possibly TRBD2 for D (5 bases). Germline V gives CDR1 KGHSH, CDR2 LQKENI. V gave up 3 bases and J gave up 5 bases, with 14 bases separating them. There are 14 residues in the CDR3. CDR3 amino acids: CASSPLTGVDEQYF. The CDR3 DNA reads as TGTGCCAGCTCACCCCTCACCGGGGTGGACGAGCAGTACTTC.

CDR3 DNA: TGTGCCAGCCTAGCAGGTAGCACAGATACGCAGTATTTT. Its translation: CASLAGSTDTQYF. The rearrangement links TRBV5-5 to TRBJ2-3; possible D gene TRBD2, 5 bases. Germline CDR1 reads SGHKS; CDR2 reads YYEKEE (reference sequence). The CDR3 is made up of 13 amino acids. The ends were cut back, 7 bases at V and 0 bases at J, with 9 bases in the middle.

The chain uses TRBV6-5 and TRBJ2-7; TRBD2 matches 8 bases. This CDR3 is built from 14 residues. CDR1 and CDR2 (germline): MNHEY, SVGAGI. With 4 bases clipped from V and 3 bases from J, the junction kept 5 bases outside the gene matches. This CDR3 reads CASSLAGTSYEQYF. The CDR3 DNA follows: TGTGCCAGCAGTTTAGCCGGGACTAGCTACGAGCAGTACTTC.

The chain has TRBV6-2 or TRBV6-3 and TRBJ1-2, with D unresolved. This CDR3 region has 13 residues. Germline CDR1 is MNHEY and CDR2 is SVGEGT. V lost 6 bases, J lost 5 bases, and 13 bases lay in between. The CDR3 bases are TGTGCCAGCAGCCAAGTGGGGAGTTATGGCTACACCTTC. Residues: CASSQVGSYGYTF.

The chain carries TRBV18 and TRBJ1-6; the match to TRBD1 covers 7 bases. This CDR3 spans 16 amino acids. Trimming took 1 base from V and 3 from J; bases not matched to a gene: 3. The V gene's germline CDR1 is KGHSH and CDR2 LQKENI. CDR3 coding DNA: TGTGCCAGCTCACCACAGGGGGCCGGCTATAATTCACCCCTCCACTTT. Its protein product is CASSPQGAGYNSPLHF.

DNA of the CDR3: TGTGCCAGCAGTCCTTGGACAGTATCCTACGAGCAGTACTTC. Translated: CASSPWTVSYEQYF. This chain uses TRBV27 with TRBJ2-7; weak D call: TRBD1 (6 bases). V dropped 5 bases and J dropped 1 base, with 12 bases sitting between them. CDR1 and CDR2 (germline): MNHEY, SMNVEV (reference sequence). This CDR3 is built from 14 residues.